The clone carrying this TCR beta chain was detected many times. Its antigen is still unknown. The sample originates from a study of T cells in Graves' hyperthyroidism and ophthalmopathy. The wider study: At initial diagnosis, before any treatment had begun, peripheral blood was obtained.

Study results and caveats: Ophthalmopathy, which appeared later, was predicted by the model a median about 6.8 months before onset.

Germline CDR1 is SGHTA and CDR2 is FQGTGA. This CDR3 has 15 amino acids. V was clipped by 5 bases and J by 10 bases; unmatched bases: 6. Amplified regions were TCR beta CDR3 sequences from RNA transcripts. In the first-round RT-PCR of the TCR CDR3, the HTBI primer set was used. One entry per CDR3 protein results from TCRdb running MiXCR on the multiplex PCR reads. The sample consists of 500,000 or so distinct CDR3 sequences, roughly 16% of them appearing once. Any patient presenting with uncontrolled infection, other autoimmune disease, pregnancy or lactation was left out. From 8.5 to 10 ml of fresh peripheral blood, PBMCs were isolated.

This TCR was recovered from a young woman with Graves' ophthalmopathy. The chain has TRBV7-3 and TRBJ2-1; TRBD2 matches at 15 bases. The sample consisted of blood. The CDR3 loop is CASSQTGLAGGEQFF. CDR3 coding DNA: TGTGCCAGCAGCCAAACTGGACTAGCGGGGGGGGAGCAGTTCTTC.